The 20 T cell receptor beta chains below were found in one sample sequenced in a study of OX40 agonist ivuxolimab in advanced cancers. This table comes from immunoSEQ multiplex PCR, and its TCRdb copy is limited to in-frame clones, with some not included. The repertoire has tens of thousands of clones, approximately 84% of them found once; the top ten carry about 2%. The starting material was CD4+ or CD8+ T cells sorted from blood, obtained in a trial of the OX40 agonist ivuxolimab. These receptors were taken from an adult with an advanced solid tumor such as melanoma, head and neck, liver or kidney cancer.

The chain carries TRBV27 and TRBJ1-2; the match to TRBD1 covers 7 bases. V lost 10 bases, J lost 4 bases, and 21 bases stayed unmatched. The CDR3 loop spans 17 amino acids. Germline CDR1 is MNHEY and CDR2 is SMNVEV (reference sequence). CDR3 loop: CATLESGQAQWGYGYTF. In nucleotides, the CDR3 is TGTGCCACCTTGGAATCCGGACAGGCCCAATGGGGCTATGGCTACACCTTC.

The V call is TRBV5-1, the J call TRBJ2-7; D might be TRBD1 (6 bases). Trimming shortened V by 2 bases and J by 8 bases, and 11 bases separated the two germline ends. The CDR3 is 12 residues long. Germline values: CDR1 SGHRS, CDR2 YFSETQ. The CDR3 here is CASSLSGVQQYF. The CDR3 DNA follows: TGCGCCAGCAGCTTATCAGGGGTTCAGCAGTACTTC.

The chain is built from TRBV7-2 and TRBJ1-1, with D perhaps matching TRBD1 (5 bases). With 8 bases removed from V and 6 bases from J, the gap between germline ends came to 10 bases. The germline CDR1 and CDR2 sequences are SGHTA and FQGNSA. The CDR3 loop spans 11 amino acids. The CDR3 reads CASGRGAEAFF. In DNA, the CDR3 is TGTGCCAGCGGTCGGGGCGCTGAAGCTTTCTTT.

The genes are TRBV10-3 and TRBJ2-7; the match to TRBD2 covers 12 bases. The CDR3 extends over 15 amino acids. Trimming cost V 6 bases and J 6 bases; bases outside gene matches: 9. Germline CDR1 and CDR2: ENHRY and SYGVKD. The CDR3 spells CAISMTSGSPLEQYF. CDR3 coding DNA: TGTGCCATCAGCATGACTAGCGGGAGTCCCCTCGAGCAGTACTTC.

This clone was counted between two and nine times. The V call is TRBV2, the J call TRBJ2-7; unclear D gene. The V gene's germline CDR1 is SNHLY and CDR2 FYNNEI. V was pared by 7 bases and J by 0 bases, with 10 bases between. CDR3 length equals 13 residues. In DNA, the CDR3 is TGTGCCAGCATGAGAGTAAACTCCTACGAGCAGTACTTC. Its protein product is CASMRVNSYEQYF.

The CDR3 DNA sequence: TGTGCCAGCAGCTCCGGCGAGCCTCCCCTCCACTTT. Its translation is CASSSGEPPLHF. The V and J genes are TRBV7-9 and TRBJ1-6; D unresolved. CDR1 and CDR2 from the germline V gene are SEHNR and FQNEAQ (reference sequence). With 4 bases removed from V and 13 bases from J, the gap between germline ends came to 11 bases. The CDR3 extends over 12 amino acids.

This clone is medium-sized (0.01 to 0.1%) in the sample. The genes are TRBV15 and TRBJ2-7; 7 positions match TRBD1. V dropped 3 bases and J dropped 1; count of bases not matched to a gene: 9. The CDR3 has 16 residues. Germline V gives CDR1 LNHNV, CDR2 YYDKDF (reference sequence). CDR3 protein: CATSSIRDSSSYEQYF. The CDR3 DNA sequence: TGTGCCACCAGCAGCATCCGGGACAGTTCATCCTACGAGCAGTACTTC.

In this sample, this clone turned up a few times. The chain employs TRBV11-1 and TRBJ1-6; D is uncertain. With 5 bases removed from V and 9 bases from J, the gap between germline ends came to 11 bases. The CDR3 covers 13 residues. Germline assignment: CDR1 SGHAT and CDR2 FQDESV (reference sequence). Written as DNA, the CDR3 is TGTGCCAGCAGCCACCCTCTTGGTTCACCCCTCCACTTT. It specifies CASSHPLGSPLHF.

In nucleotides, the CDR3 is TGTGCCAGCAGCCAGGACCCAATGGGCAAGACCCAGTACTTC. Translation: CASSQDPMGKTQYF. The V and J genes are TRBV7-2 and TRBJ2-5; D is unclear. V lost 5 bases, J lost 6 bases, and 16 bases lay in between. CDR1 is SGHTA and CDR2 is FQGNSA in the germline V gene. The CDR3 runs to 14 residues. Full variable domain (missing parts from reference TRBV7-2 and TRBJ2-5): GAGVSQSPSNKVTEKGKDVELRCDPISGHTALYWYRQSLGQGLEFLIYFQGNSAPDKSGLPSDRFSAERTGGSVSTLTIQRTQQEDSAVYLCASSQDPMGKTQYFGPGTRLLVL.

V gene TRBV7-3 combines with J gene TRBJ2-1; 12 nucleotides align to TRBD2. This CDR3 comprises 19 residues. V trimming: 3 bases; J trimming: 0 bases; junction bases outside the gene matches: 9. The V gene's germline CDR1 is SGHTA and CDR2 FQGTGA. The CDR3 nucleotides are TGTGCCAGCAGCTTGACGGGACTAGCGGGTAGGATCTCCTACAATGAGCAGTTCTTC. Its protein product is CASSLTGLAGRISYNEQFF.

The rearrangement links TRBV19 to TRBJ2-3, with D unclear. This CDR3 is 12 amino acids long. V lost 3 bases and J 4 bases, leaving 5 bases between the germline ends. CDR1 and CDR2 (germline): LNHDA, SQIVND (reference sequence). The CDR3 reads CASSIFPDTQYF. The CDR3 DNA reads TGTGCCAGTAGTATCTTCCCAGATACGCAGTATTTT.

This clone was counted only a few times. The V gene is TRBV2, the J gene TRBJ1-1; D not resolved. Germline V gives CDR1 SNHLY, CDR2 FYNNEI. V was cut by 10 bases and J by 3 bases, with 12 bases left in between. The CDR3 is 12 residues long. The CDR3 loop is CAKNGEYTEAFF. The CDR3 DNA reads as TGTGCCAAAAACGGGGAGTACACTGAAGCTTTCTTT.

The chain couples TRBV4-2 to TRBJ1-1; D not certain. CDR3 length: 15 residues. Germline V CDR1 and CDR2: LGHNA, YNFKEQ. The germline V and J ends were trimmed by 2 bases and 1 base, with 11 bases remaining between them. The CDR3 sequence: CASSQLWQANTEAFF. For the CDR3, the DNA is TGTGCCAGCAGCCAATTGTGGCAGGCGAACACTGAAGCTTTCTTT.

The chain carries TRBV5-4 and TRBJ1-4; a weak D match, TRBD1 (5 bases). This CDR3 is 15 amino acids long. Germline V gene lookup returns CDR1 SGHNT and CDR2 YYREEE (reference sequence). V shed 1 base and J shed 10 bases, with 17 bases lying between them. The CDR3 loop reads CASSLIGGPQGKLFF. The CDR3 DNA reads TGTGCCAGCAGCTTGATCGGGGGACCCCAGGGAAAACTGTTTTTT.

The CDR3 region has the DNA TGTGCCAGCGGAACAGGGGGGGAAAAACTGTTTTTT. It encodes CASGTGGEKLFF. The rearrangement links TRBV2 to TRBJ1-4, with 8 bases aligning to TRBD1. This CDR3 is built from 12 residues. J gave up 8 bases and V 8 bases, and 4 bases lay outside the gene matches. CDR1 SNHLY and CDR2 FYNNEI come from the germline V gene. The complete variable domain, with remaining parts taken from reference TRBV2 and TRBJ1-4, reads EPEVTQTPSHQVTQMGQEVILRCVPISNHLYFYWYRQILGQKVEFLVSFYNNEISEKSEIFDDQFSVERPDGSNFTLKIRSTKLEDSAMYFCASGTGGEKLFFGSGTQLSVL.

The gene calls are TRBV9 and TRBJ2-3; D possibly corresponds to TRBD2 (7 bases). The CDR3 sequence is 17 residues long. The germline CDR1 and CDR2 sequences are SGDLS and YYNGEE. Trimming took off 4 bases at V and 2 bases at J, with 20 bases between the two ends. CDR3 sequence reads: CASSKLPGGAPTDTQYF. The DNA of the CDR3 is TGTGCCAGCAGCAAACTTCCTGGGGGGGCCCCCACAGATACGCAGTATTTT.

V and J are TRBV5-1 and TRBJ1-1; D remains unclear. The V end was cut by 3 bases, the J end by 4 bases, with 19 bases between. The CDR3 covers 16 residues. The V gene's germline CDR1 is SGHRS and CDR2 YFSETQ. In DNA, the CDR3 is TGCGCCAGCAGCTGGGATGGGTTGGGGATTTCCACTGAAGCTTTCTTT. Encoded protein: CASSWDGLGISTEAFF.

This clone showed up just a few times. This chain joins TRBV6-1 and TRBJ2-5; D not certain. The V gene lost 8 bases and the J gene lost 5 bases, with 15 bases spanning the gap. The germline V gene encodes CDR1 MNHNS and CDR2 SASEGT. The CDR3 has 13 residues. The CDR3 nucleotides read TGTGCCAGCTCCTCATGGGTAGTTGAGACCCAGTACTTC. Translation gives CASSSWVVETQYF.

The chain has TRBV11-3 and TRBJ2-3; D unclear. CDR1 is SGHNT and CDR2 is YENEEA in the germline V gene. Trimming cost V 3 bases and J 2 bases, with 6 bases left between them. The CDR3 contains 13 residues. In nucleotides, the CDR3 is TGTGCCAGCAGCTTCACCGTCACAGATACGCAGTATTTT. The encoded protein is CASSFTVTDTQYF.

The V and J genes are TRBV2 and TRBJ2-3, with 8 bases that match TRBD2. The CDR3 is 14 amino acids. With V trimmed by 8 bases and J by 1 base, 5 bases remained unmatched. Germline CDR1 and CDR2: SNHLY and FYNNEI. The CDR3 loop is CASAGRGGTDTQYF. The CDR3 DNA is TGTGCCAGCGCTGGGCGGGGGGGCACAGATACGCAGTATTTT.